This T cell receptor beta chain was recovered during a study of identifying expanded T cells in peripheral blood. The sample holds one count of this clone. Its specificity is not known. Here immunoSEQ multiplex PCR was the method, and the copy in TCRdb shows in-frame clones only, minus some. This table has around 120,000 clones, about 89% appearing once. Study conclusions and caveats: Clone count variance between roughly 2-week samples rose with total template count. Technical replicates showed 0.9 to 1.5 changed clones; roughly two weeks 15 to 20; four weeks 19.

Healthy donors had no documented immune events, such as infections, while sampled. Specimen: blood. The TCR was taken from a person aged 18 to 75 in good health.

In DNA, the CDR3 is TGTGCCAGCAGTTCAGGCGGTAGCGGGGGGCTAAAGCAGTTCTTC. Translation gives CASSSGGSGGLKQFF. This rearrangement joins TRBV28 to TRBJ2-1; 10 bases fit TRBD2. The length of the CDR3 is 15 residues. Germline values: CDR1 MDHEN, CDR2 SYDVKM. Unmatched junction bases numbered 11, after V lost 4 bases and J lost 11 bases.